These 7 T cell receptor beta chains originate from one sample sequenced in a study of cytomegalovirus exposure and HLA in healthy donors. The data were produced by immunoSEQ multiplex PCR, yet TCRdb's version contains in-frame clones alone and is incomplete. Among about 240,000 clones listed, approximately 83% were seen once. Sequencing was done on a sample of PBMCs. All receptors come from a woman younger than 45 in good health and CMV-seropositive.

The chain links TRBV11-3 to TRBJ2-7; 12 nucleotides align to TRBD2. Germline values: CDR1 SGHNT, CDR2 YENEEA. The V and J ends lost 1 base and 5 bases, in that order; junction bases with no gene match: 3. The CDR3 is 15 residues long. The CDR3 region is CASSLGLAGVNEQYF. DNA for the CDR3: TGTGCCAGCAGCTTAGGACTAGCGGGAGTAAACGAGCAGTACTTC.

V gene TRBV5-6 combines with J gene TRBJ2-5; D may be TRBD1 (6 bases). Germline V lookup: CDR1 SGHDT, CDR2 YYEEEE. This CDR3 is 17 amino acids long. With 1 base removed from V and 1 base from J, the gap between germline ends came to 17 bases. The CDR3 DNA sequence: TGTGCCAGCAGCTTGTTCCTCTGGGGGCGCCGCCAAGAGACCCAGTACTTC. This translates into CASSLFLWGRRQETQYF.

This rearrangement joins TRBV6-6 to TRBJ2-1; weak D call: TRBD2 (7 bases). The CDR3 length is 15 residues. Trimming removed 5 bases at V and 8 bases at J, with 19 bases between. From germline, CDR1 is MNHNY and CDR2 SVGAGI (reference sequence). The CDR3 region has the DNA TGTGCCAGCAGTCCCGAAGGGAGGGGGGTCGATGAGCAGTTCTTC. It codes for CASSPEGRGVDEQFF.

This sequence joins TRBV19 and TRBJ1-2; TRBD1 aligns across 7 bases. CDR3 length: 14 amino acids. CDR1 and CDR2 from the germline V gene are LNHDA and SQIVND (reference sequence). The ends lost 7 bases at V and 4 bases at J; junction bases unmatched: 9. CDR3 in amino acids: CASNIRQGVYGYTF. The CDR3 nucleotides read TGTGCCAGTAATATCAGACAGGGTGTCTATGGCTACACCTTC.

The table lists this clone with a few counts. The chain couples TRBV7-8 to TRBJ2-2, with a possible D match to TRBD1 (6 bases). This CDR3 spans 15 amino acids. Per the germline V gene, CDR1 is SGHVS and CDR2 is FQNEAQ. V lost 0 bases and J lost 6, with 11 bases in between. CDR3: CASSLAQTGPGELFF. CDR3 in DNA: TGTGCCAGCAGCTTAGCTCAAACAGGGCCCGGGGAGCTGTTTTTT. The full variable domain, with the rest looked up from reference TRBV7-8 and TRBJ2-2, is GAGVSQSPRYKVAKRGQDVALRCDPISGHVSLFWYQQALGQGPEFLTYFQNEAQLDKSGLPSDRFFAERPEGSVSTLKIQRTQQEDSAVYLCASSLAQTGPGELFFGEGSRLTVL.

This clone was recorded a few times. J is TRBJ2-1 and V is TRBV7-2; TRBD1 might be the D (6 bases). Trimming left V 2 bases short and J 2 bases short, with 10 bases between. Germline lookup yields CDR1 SGHTA and CDR2 FQGNSA. The CDR3 spans 15 residues. This chain's CDR3 is CASSLNPGAYNEQFF. The CDR3 nucleotides read TGTGCCAGCAGCTTAAATCCAGGGGCCTACAATGAGCAGTTCTTC. The whole variable domain, remainder taken from reference TRBV7-2 and TRBJ2-1, is GAGVSQSPSNKVTEKGKDVELRCDPISGHTALYWYRQSLGQGLEFLIYFQGNSAPDKSGLPSDRFSAERTGGSVSTLTIQRTQQEDSAVYLCASSLNPGAYNEQFFGPGTRLTVL.

This clone turned up a few times. This chain uses TRBV27 with TRBJ1-5, with 8 bases aligning to TRBD1. Looked up from germline, CDR1 is MNHEY and CDR2 is SMNVEV (reference sequence). The V and J ends lost 4 bases and 4 bases, in that order; junction bases with no gene match: 6. The CDR3 loop spans 15 amino acids. The CDR3: CASSSRDRSNQPQHF. The DNA of the CDR3 is TGTGCCAGCAGTTCCCGGGACAGGAGTAATCAGCCCCAGCATTTT.